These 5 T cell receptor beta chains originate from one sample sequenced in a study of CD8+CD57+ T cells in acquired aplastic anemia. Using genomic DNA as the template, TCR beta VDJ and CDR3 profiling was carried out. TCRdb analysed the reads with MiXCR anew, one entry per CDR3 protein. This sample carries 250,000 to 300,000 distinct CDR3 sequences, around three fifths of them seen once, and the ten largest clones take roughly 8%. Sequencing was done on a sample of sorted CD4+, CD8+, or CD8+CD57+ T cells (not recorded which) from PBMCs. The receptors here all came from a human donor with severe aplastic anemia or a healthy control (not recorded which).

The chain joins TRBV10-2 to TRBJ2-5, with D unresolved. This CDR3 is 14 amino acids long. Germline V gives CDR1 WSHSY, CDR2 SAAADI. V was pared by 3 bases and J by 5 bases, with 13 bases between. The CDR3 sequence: CASSDLGGFETQYF. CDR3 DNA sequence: TGCGCCAGCAGTGATCTTGGTGGATTCGAGACCCAGTACTTC.

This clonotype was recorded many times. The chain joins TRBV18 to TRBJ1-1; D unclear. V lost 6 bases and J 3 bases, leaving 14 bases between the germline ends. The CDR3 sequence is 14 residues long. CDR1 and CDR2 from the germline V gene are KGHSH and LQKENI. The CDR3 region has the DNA TGTGCCAGCTCGATTTCTCAGGCGGACACTGAAGCTTTCTTT. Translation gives CASSISQADTEAFF.

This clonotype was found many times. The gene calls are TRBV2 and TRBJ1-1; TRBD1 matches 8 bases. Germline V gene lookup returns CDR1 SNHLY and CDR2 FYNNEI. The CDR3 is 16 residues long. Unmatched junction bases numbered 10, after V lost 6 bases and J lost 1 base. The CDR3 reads CASRSYRDRPNTEAFF. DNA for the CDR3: TGTGCCAGCAGGAGCTACCGGGACAGGCCGAACACTGAAGCTTTCTTT.

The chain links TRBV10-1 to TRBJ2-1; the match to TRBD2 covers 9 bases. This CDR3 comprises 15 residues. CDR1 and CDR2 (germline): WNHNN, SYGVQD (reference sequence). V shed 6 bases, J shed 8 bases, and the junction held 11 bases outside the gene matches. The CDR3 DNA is TGCGCCAGCAGCGGAGGGGCTAGCGGGGACGATGAGCAGTTCTTC. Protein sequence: CASSGGASGDDEQFF.

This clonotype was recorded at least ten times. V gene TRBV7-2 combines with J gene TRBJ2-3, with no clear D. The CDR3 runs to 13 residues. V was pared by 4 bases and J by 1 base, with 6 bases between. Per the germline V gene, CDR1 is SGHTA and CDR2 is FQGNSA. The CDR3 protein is CASSWARTDTQYF. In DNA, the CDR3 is TGTGCCAGCAGCTGGGCGCGCACAGATACGCAGTATTTT.